This TCR beta chain originates from a study of T cell responses to AZD1222 COVID-19 vaccine. Sequencing used immunoSEQ multiplex PCR; TCRdb keeps in-frame clones, though not all of them. The data show some 90,000 clones, roughly nine tenths seen once. Per the germline V gene, CDR1 is KGHSH and CDR2 is LQKENI. Between the trimmed V and J ends, which lost 2 bases and 6 bases, there was a span of 14 bases. The CDR3 is 15 residues long. This receptor was taken from an adult in good health. Sequencing used peripheral blood, obtained on day 0 of AZD1222 vaccination. V is TRBV18 and J is TRBJ1-5, with D maybe TRBD1 (6 bases). The CDR3 here is CASSPETGSLQPQHF. The CDR3, as DNA: TGTGCCAGCTCACCAGAAACAGGGTCGCTTCAGCCCCAGCATTTT.